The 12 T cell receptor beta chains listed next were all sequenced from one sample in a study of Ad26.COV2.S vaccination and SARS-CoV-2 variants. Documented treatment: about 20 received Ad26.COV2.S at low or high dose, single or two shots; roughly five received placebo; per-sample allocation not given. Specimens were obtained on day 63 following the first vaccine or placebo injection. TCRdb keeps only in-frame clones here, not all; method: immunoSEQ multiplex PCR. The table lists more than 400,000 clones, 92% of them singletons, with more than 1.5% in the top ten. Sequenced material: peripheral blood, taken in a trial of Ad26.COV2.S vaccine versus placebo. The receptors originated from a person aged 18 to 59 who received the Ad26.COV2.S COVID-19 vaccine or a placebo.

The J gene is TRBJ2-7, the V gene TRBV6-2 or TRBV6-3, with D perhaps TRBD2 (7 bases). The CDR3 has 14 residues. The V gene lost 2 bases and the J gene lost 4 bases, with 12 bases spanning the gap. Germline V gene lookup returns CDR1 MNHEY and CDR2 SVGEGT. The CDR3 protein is CASSYRGAGYEQYF. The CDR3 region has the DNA TGTGCCAGCAGTTACCGGGGGGCCGGGTACGAGCAGTACTTC.

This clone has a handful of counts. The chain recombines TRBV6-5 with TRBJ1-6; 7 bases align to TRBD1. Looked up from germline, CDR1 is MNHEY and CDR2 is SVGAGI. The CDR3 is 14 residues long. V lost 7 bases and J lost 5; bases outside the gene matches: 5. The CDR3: CASTAGQDNSPLHF. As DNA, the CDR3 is TGTGCCAGCACTGCCGGACAGGATAATTCACCCCTCCACTTT.

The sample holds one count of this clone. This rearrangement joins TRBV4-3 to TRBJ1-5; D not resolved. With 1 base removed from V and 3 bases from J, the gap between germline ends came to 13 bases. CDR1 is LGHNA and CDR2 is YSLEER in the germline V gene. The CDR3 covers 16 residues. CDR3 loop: CASSQGIWGDNQPQHF. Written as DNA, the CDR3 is TGCGCCAGCAGCCAAGGGATTTGGGGAGACAATCAGCCCCAGCATTTT.

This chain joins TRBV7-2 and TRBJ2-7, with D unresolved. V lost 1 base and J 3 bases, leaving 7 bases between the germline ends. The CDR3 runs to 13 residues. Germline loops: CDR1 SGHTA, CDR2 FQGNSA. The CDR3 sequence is CASSLEGFYEQYF. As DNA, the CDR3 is TGTGCCAGCAGCTTAGAAGGGTTCTACGAGCAGTACTTC.

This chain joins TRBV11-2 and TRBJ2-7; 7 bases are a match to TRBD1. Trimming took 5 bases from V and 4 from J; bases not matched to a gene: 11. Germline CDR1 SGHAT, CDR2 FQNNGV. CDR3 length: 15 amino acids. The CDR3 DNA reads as TGTGCCAGCAGCCCCAACAGGGGTTCGGGGTACGAGCAGTACTTC. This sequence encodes CASSPNRGSGYEQYF. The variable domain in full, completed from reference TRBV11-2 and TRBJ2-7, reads EAGVAQSPRYKIIEKRQSVAFWCNPISGHATLYWYQQILGQGPKLLIQFQNNGVVDDSQLPKDRFSAERLKGVDSTLKIQPAKLEDSAVYLCASSPNRGSGYEQYFGPGTRLTVT.

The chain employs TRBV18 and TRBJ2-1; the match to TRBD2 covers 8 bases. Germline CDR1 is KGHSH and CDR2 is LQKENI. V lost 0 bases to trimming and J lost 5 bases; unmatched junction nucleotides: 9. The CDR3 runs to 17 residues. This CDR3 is CASSPPWGVAGNNEQFF. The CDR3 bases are TGTGCCAGCTCACCACCGTGGGGCGTAGCGGGGAACAATGAGCAGTTCTTC.

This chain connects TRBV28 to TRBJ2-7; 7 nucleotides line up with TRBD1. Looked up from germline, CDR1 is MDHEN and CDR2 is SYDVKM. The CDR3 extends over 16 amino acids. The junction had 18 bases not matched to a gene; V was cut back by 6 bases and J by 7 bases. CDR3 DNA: TGTGCCAGCAGCGAAACCTCGACAGGGCGAACGTCAGAGCAGTACTTC. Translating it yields CASSETSTGRTSEQYF.

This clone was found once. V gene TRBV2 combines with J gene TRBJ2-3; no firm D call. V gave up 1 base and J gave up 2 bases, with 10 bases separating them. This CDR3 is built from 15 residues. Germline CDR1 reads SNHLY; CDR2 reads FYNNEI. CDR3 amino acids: CASSEVVGSTDTQYF. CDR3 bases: TGTGCCAGCAGTGAAGTGGTAGGCTCCACAGATACGCAGTATTTT. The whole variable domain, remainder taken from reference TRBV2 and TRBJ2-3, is EPEVTQTPSHQVTQMGQEVILRCVPISNHLYFYWYRQILGQKVEFLVSFYNNEISEKSEIFDDQFSVERPDGSNFTLKIRSTKLEDSAMYFCASSEVVGSTDTQYFGPGTRLTVL.

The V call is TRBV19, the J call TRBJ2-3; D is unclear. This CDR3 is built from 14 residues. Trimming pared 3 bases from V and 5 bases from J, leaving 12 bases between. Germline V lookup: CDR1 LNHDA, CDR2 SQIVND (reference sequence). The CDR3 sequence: CASSILASGDTQYF. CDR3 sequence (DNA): TGTGCCAGTAGTATTCTGGCTAGTGGAGATACGCAGTATTTT. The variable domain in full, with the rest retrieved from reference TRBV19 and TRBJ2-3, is DGGITQSPKYLFRKEGQNVTLSCEQNLNHDAMYWYRQDPGQGLRLIYYSQIVNDFQKGDIAEGYSVSREKKESFPLTVTSAQKNPTAFYLCASSILASGDTQYFGPGTRLTVL.

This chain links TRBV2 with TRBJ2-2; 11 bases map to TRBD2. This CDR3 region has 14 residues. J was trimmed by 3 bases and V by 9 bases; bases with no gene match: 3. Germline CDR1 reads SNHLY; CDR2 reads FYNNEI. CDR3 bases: TGTGCCAGAAATAGCGGGGGGGACACCGGGGAGCTGTTTTTT. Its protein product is CARNSGGDTGELFF. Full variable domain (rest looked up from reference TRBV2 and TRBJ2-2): EPEVTQTPSHQVTQMGQEVILRCVPISNHLYFYWYRQILGQKVEFLVSFYNNEISEKSEIFDDQFSVERPDGSNFTLKIRSTKLEDSAMYFCARNSGGDTGELFFGEGSRLTVL.

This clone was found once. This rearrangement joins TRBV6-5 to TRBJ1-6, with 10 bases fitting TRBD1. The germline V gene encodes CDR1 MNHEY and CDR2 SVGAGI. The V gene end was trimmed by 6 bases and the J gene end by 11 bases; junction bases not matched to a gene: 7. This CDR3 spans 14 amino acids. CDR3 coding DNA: TGTGCCAGCAGGGAGGACAGGGGGATTGCACCCCTCCACTTT. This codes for CASREDRGIAPLHF.

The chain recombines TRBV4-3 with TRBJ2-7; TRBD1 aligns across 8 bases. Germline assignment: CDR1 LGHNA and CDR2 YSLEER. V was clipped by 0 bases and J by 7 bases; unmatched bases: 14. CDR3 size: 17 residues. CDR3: CASSQDNVAGGKREQYF. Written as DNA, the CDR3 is TGCGCCAGCAGCCAAGATAATGTGGCAGGGGGCAAGCGGGAGCAGTACTTC.